Below are 19 T cell receptor beta chains sequenced from a single sample in a study of immune characterization of retroperitoneal liposarcoma (dated by TCRdb to between 2018 and 2021). The library was made by PCR. The data were produced on a NextSeq 500. TCRdb reran the public reads through fastp at Q25 and MiXCR, keeping productive beta chains. Each CDR3 protein gets just one entry, which takes the most common genes and DNA from the rows behind it. This sample lists under 20,000 distinct CDR3 sequences; around 38% were detected once. The ten biggest clones cover about 7% of the sample. The specimen was blood. The receptors here all came from a male donor with retroperitoneal liposarcoma.

DNA of the CDR3: TGTGCCAGCAGAAAACCGGGACAGGGAGCAGATACGCAGTATTTT. This sequence encodes CASRKPGQGADTQYF. V usage is TRBV6-1 and J usage is TRBJ2-3; the match to TRBD1 covers 9 bases. Per germline, CDR1 MNHNS and CDR2 SASEGT. Trimming took 6 bases from V and 4 from J; bases not matched to a gene: 8. This CDR3 has 15 residues.

The rearrangement joins TRBV10-1 to TRBJ2-7; a possible D gene is TRBD2 (6 bases). The last part of the DNA fits TRBJ2-1 better; the J call may be wrong. The CDR3 covers 11 residues. CDR1 is WNHNN, CDR2 SYGVQD, per germline (reference sequence). The CDR3 nucleotides are TGCGCCAGCAGTGGCCGGGAGAGGCAGTTCTTC. Encoded protein: CASSGRERQFF.

By share, this clonotype counts as medium-sized. CDR3 residues: CASSSFSGLSYNEQFF. CDR3 nucleotides: TGTGCCAGCAGTAGCTTTAGCGGCCTCTCCTACAATGAGCAGTTCTTC. The chain employs TRBV12-3 or TRBV12-4 and TRBJ2-1; possibly TRBD2 for D (6 bases). Trimming stripped 5 bases from V and 0 bases from J, with 14 bases between. The CDR3 runs 16 residues.

Many counts were recorded for this clonotype. The chain links TRBV6-1 to TRBJ1-6; TRBD1 might be the D (5 bases). V was clipped by 4 bases and J by 7 bases, with 14 bases between them. Germline CDR1 and CDR2: MNHNS and SASEGT. The CDR3 is made up of 15 amino acids. The CDR3 nucleotides are TGTGCCAGCAGTGTTTCCGGGACTACGAATTCACCCCTCCACTTT. Residues: CASSVSGTTNSPLHF.

The chain is built from TRBV6-5 and TRBJ1-1; 7 nucleotides line up with TRBD1. Germline V gene sequence: CDR1 MNHEY, CDR2 SVGAGI. The CDR3 consists of 14 residues. Trimming at V came to 7 bases and at J to 2 bases, leaving 7 bases not matched to a gene. The chain's CDR3 is CASNMYRGNTEAFF. DNA of the CDR3: TGTGCCAGCAATATGTACAGGGGCAACACTGAAGCTTTCTTT.

Worth noting for this clonotype: A much larger clone lies a single base off, so this may be a read error. The chain uses TRBV7-2 and TRBJ2-5; D not resolved. The J call is in doubt because the DNA end fits TRBJ2-1 better. Germline-derived CDR1 and CDR2 are SGHTA and FQGNSA. The CDR3 loop spans 14 amino acids. The CDR3 DNA is TGTGTCAGCAGCCCCTGGACCATTTCCTACGAGCAGTTCTTC. Its translation: CVSSPWTISYEQFF.

This clonotype appeared many times. The chain carries TRBV6-1 and TRBJ1-1; perhaps TRBD1 as D (6 bases). The CDR3 loop spans 15 amino acids. The V and J ends lost 5 bases and 0 bases respectively, with 13 bases between them. Germline V gives CDR1 MNHNS, CDR2 SASEGT. CDR3 coding DNA: TGTGCCAGCAGTTGGGATACAGGGATGAACACTGAAGCTTTCTTT. It translates to CASSWDTGMNTEAFF.

By sample share, this clonotype is medium-sized. Here the CDR3 reads CASRSSGELFF. The CDR3 DNA is TGTGCCAGCAGGAGTAGCGGGGAGCTGTTTTTT. This chain connects TRBV12-3 or TRBV12-4 to TRBJ2-2; no firm D call. The CDR3 length is 11 residues. V lost 6 bases to trimming and J lost 7 bases, with 6 bases between them.

The rearrangement joins TRBV6-6 to TRBJ2-5; TRBD1 might be the D (6 bases). Germline V gives CDR1 MNHNY, CDR2 SVGAGI (reference sequence). Trimming cost V 0 bases and J 2 bases, with 10 bases left between them. The CDR3 contains 15 residues. Here the CDR3 reads CASSYSGRGQETQYF. CDR3 in DNA: TGTGCCAGCAGTTACTCGGGAAGGGGGCAAGAGACCCAGTACTTC.

This clonotype was detected ten times or more. CDR3 protein: CASTTRSQAFF. The CDR3, as DNA: TGTGCCAGCACAACACGCTCTCAAGCTTTCTTT. The V and J genes are TRBV6-1 and TRBJ1-1; no firm D call. Trimming pared 7 bases from V and 9 bases from J, leaving 12 bases between. The CDR3 is 11 residues long. The germline V gene encodes CDR1 MNHNS and CDR2 SASEGT.

Worth noting for this clonotype: The junction departs from the called germline gene at one end, perhaps through a read error. This rearrangement joins TRBV6-5 to TRBJ2-4; 10 nucleotides align to TRBD2. The DNA end is more similar to TRBJ2-7, so the J call may be wrong. Germline values: CDR1 MNHEY, CDR2 SVGAGI. This CDR3 contains 14 residues. The CDR3 DNA reads TGTGCCAACAGTTCCGGACTAGCGGCCTACGAGCAGTACTTC. Protein product: CANSSGLAAYEQYF.

This clonotype ranks as medium-sized. V usage is TRBV27 and J usage is TRBJ2-5; D is unclear. CDR3 length: 13 residues. In germline, CDR1 is MNHEY, CDR2 SMNVEV (reference sequence). Trimming removed 3 bases from V and 2 bases from J, with 7 bases in between. CDR3 protein: CASSFTRQETQYF. CDR3 DNA sequence: TGTGCCAGCAGTTTTACAAGACAAGAGACCCAGTACTTC.

V usage is TRBV4-3 and J usage is TRBJ1-5; no clear D. CDR1 LGHNA and CDR2 YSLEER come from the germline V gene. The CDR3 runs to 14 residues. Trimming removed 7 bases at V and 0 bases at J, with 10 bases between. CDR3 sequence reads: CASNPNYSNQPQHF. For the CDR3, the DNA is TGCGCCAGCAATCCCAACTATAGCAATCAGCCCCAGCATTTT.

The CDR3 loop reads CASSLHTGQGGEQYF. CDR3 DNA: TGCGCCAGCAGCTTACACACGGGACAGGGGGGCGAGCAGTACTTC. The chain combines TRBV5-1 with TRBJ2-1; 11 positions agree with TRBD1. The closer fit of TRBJ2-7 to the DNA end suggests the J call may be wrong. The CDR3 runs to 15 residues. Per germline, CDR1 SGHRS and CDR2 YFSETQ.

This clonotype was seen more than once but under ten times. The J gene is TRBJ1-2, the V gene TRBV11-2; no reliable D call. Germline values: CDR1 SGHAT, CDR2 FQNNGV. V was cut by 5 bases and J by 11 bases, with 12 bases left in between. This CDR3 is built from 11 residues. The CDR3 protein is CASSLNEGYTF. DNA for the CDR3: TGTGCCAGCAGCCTAAATGAAGGGTACACCTTC. The whole variable domain, filled in from reference TRBV11-2 and TRBJ1-2, reads EAGVAQSPRYKIIEKRQSVAFWCNPISGHATLYWYQQILGQGPKLLIQFQNNGVVDDSQLPKDRFSAERLKGVDSTLKIQPAKLEDSAVYLCASSLNEGYTFGSGTRLTVV.

J is TRBJ2-1 and V is TRBV12-3 or TRBV12-4, with TRBD2 matching over 7 bases. The CDR3 sequence is 13 residues long. V dropped 6 bases and J dropped 13; count of bases not matched to a gene: 12. CDR3 sequence: CASSWGGAETQFF. In DNA form, the CDR3 reads TGTGCCAGCAGCTGGGGGGGAGCTGAGACCCAGTTCTTC.

Turning to this clonotype: The junction does not match germline at one end; this may be a read error. V gene TRBV6-1 combines with J gene TRBJ2-7, with 12 positions matching TRBD1. Per germline, CDR1 MNHNS and CDR2 SASEGT. The CDR3 spans 14 residues. The CDR3 protein is CPSLGTGGGYEQDF. The DNA of the CDR3 is TGTCCCTCGCTCGGGACAGGGGGCGGGTACGAGCAGGACTTC.

The chain uses TRBV11-3 and TRBJ2-1; D may be TRBD2 (6 bases). The CDR3 length is 15 residues. The V end was cut by 5 bases, the J end by 5 bases, with 16 bases between. From germline, CDR1 is SGHNT and CDR2 YENEEA. The CDR3 region has the DNA TGTGCCAGCAGCCTAGGGGACTCCGGCGACAATGAGCAGTTCTTC. Protein: CASSLGDSGDNEQFF.

This clonotype occurred many times. The chain links TRBV27 to TRBJ2-1; maybe TRBD2 (6 bases). The J call is in doubt because the DNA end fits TRBJ2-7 better. The V gene's germline CDR1 is MNHEY and CDR2 SMNVEV (reference sequence). This CDR3 comprises 13 residues. CDR3 DNA sequence: TGTGCCAGCCTCGGGACTTTACCCTACGAGCAGTACTTC. This codes for CASLGTLPYEQYF.